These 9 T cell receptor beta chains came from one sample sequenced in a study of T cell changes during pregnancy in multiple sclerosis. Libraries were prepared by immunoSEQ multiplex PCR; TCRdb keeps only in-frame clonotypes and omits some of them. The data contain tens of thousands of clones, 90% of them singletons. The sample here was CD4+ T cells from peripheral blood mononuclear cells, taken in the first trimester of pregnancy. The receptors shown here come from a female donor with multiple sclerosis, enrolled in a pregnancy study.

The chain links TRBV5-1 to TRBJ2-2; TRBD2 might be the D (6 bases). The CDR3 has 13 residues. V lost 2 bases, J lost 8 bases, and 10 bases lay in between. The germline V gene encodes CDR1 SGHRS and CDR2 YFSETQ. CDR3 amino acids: CASSLQGTGELFF. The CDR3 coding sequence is TGCGCCAGCAGCTTACAAGGGACTGGGGAGCTGTTTTTT.

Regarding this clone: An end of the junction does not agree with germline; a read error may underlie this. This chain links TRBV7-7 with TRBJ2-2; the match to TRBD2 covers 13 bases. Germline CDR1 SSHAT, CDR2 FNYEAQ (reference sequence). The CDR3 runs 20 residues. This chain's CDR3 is CASSLAVLTSGRVDTGELFF. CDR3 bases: TGTGCTAGCAGCTTAGCGGTCCTTACTAGCGGGAGGGTCGACACCGGGGAGCTGTTTTTT.

This chain's CDR3 is CAWSVGAQQLYEQYF. DNA for the CDR3: TGTGCCTGGAGTGTGGGGGCACAGCAACTCTACGAGCAGTACTTC. The genes are TRBV30 and TRBJ2-7; a possible D gene is TRBD1 (6 bases). Trimming shortened V by 0 bases and J by 3 bases, and 15 bases separated the two germline ends. This CDR3 spans 15 amino acids. Germline assignment: CDR1 GTSNPN and CDR2 SVGIG (reference sequence).

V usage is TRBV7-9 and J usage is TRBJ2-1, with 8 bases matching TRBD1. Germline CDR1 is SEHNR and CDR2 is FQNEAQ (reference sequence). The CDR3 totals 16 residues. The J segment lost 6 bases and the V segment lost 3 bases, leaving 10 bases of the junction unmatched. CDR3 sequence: CASSFWSGGDSNEQFF. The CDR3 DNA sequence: TGTGCCAGCAGCTTTTGGTCAGGGGGCGATTCCAATGAGCAGTTCTTC.

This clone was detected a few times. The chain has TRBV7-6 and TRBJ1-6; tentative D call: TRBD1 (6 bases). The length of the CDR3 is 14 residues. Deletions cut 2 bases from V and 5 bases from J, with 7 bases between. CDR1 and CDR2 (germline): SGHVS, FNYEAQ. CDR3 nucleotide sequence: TGTGCCAGCAGCTTATGGACAGATAATTCACCCCTCCACTTT. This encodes CASSLWTDNSPLHF.

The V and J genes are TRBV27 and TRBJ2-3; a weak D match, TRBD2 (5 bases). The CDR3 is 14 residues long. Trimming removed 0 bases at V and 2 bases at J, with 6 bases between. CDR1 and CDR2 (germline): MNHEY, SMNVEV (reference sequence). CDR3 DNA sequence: TGTGCCAGCAGTTTATCGGAGGTCACAGATACGCAGTATTTT. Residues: CASSLSEVTDTQYF.

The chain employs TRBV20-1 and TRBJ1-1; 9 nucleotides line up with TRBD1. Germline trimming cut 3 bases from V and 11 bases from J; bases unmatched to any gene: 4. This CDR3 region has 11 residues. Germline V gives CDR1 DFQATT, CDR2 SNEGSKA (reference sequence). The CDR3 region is CSASTQGAAFF. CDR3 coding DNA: TGCAGTGCTAGCACACAGGGGGCGGCTTTCTTT.

Written as DNA, the CDR3 is TGCGCCAGCAGCCAACCCCTGGCCAACCAAGAGACCCAGTACTTC. Translation gives CASSQPLANQETQYF. The chain employs TRBV4-1 and TRBJ2-5, with unresolved D. This CDR3 comprises 15 residues. Germline V gene sequence: CDR1 MGHRA, CDR2 YSYEKL. Trimming pared 2 bases from V and 0 bases from J, leaving 10 bases between.

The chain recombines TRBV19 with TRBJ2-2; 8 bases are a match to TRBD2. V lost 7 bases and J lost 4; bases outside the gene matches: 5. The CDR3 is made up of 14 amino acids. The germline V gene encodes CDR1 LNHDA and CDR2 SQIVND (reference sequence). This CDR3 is CASTPGGGTGELFF. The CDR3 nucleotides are TGTGCCAGTACCCCGGGAGGGGGCACCGGGGAGCTGTTTTTT.